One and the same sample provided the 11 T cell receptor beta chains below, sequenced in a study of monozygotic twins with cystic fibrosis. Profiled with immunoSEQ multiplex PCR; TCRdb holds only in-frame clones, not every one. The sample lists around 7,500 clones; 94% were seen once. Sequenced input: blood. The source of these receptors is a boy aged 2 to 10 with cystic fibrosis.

The CDR3 DNA is TGTGCCAGCAGCAACTCTGAGGGCAATCAGCCCCAGCATTTT. It is translated as CASSNSEGNQPQHF. The rearrangement uses TRBV7-9 and TRBJ1-5, with D unresolved. V gave up 5 bases and J gave up 2 bases, with 10 bases separating them. The CDR3 has 14 amino acids. CDR1 is SEHNR and CDR2 is FQNEAQ in the germline V gene (reference sequence).

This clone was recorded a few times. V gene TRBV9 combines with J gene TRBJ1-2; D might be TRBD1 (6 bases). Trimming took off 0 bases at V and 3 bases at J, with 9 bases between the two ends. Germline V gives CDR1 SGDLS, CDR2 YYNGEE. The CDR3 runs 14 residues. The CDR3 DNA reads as TGTGCCAGCAGCGTAGCCAGGACAGACTATGGCTACACCTTC. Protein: CASSVARTDYGYTF.

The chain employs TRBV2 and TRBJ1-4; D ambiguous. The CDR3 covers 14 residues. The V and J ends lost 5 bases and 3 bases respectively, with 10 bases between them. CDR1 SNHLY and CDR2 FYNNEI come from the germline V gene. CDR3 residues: CASSPGNANEKLFF. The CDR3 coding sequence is TGTGCCAGCAGTCCGGGGAACGCTAATGAAAAACTGTTTTTT. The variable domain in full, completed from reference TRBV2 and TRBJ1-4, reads EPEVTQTPSHQVTQMGQEVILRCVPISNHLYFYWYRQILGQKVEFLVSFYNNEISEKSEIFDDQFSVERPDGSNFTLKIRSTKLEDSAMYFCASSPGNANEKLFFGSGTQLSVL.

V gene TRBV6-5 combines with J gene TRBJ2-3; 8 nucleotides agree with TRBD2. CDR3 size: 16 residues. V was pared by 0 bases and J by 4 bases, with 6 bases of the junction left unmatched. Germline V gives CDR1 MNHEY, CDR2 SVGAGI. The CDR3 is CASSYSARGAADTQYF. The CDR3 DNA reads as TGTGCCAGCAGTTACTCAGCGCGGGGGGCCGCAGATACGCAGTATTTT.

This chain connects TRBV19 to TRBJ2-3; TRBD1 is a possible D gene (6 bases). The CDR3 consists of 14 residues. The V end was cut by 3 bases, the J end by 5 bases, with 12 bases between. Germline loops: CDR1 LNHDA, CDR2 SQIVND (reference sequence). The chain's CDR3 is CASSMRTERDTQYF. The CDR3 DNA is TGTGCCAGTAGTATGAGGACAGAGAGAGATACGCAGTATTTT. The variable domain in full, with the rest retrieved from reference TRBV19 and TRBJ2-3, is DGGITQSPKYLFRKEGQNVTLSCEQNLNHDAMYWYRQDPGQGLRLIYYSQIVNDFQKGDIAEGYSVSREKKESFPLTVTSAQKNPTAFYLCASSMRTERDTQYFGPGTRLTVL.

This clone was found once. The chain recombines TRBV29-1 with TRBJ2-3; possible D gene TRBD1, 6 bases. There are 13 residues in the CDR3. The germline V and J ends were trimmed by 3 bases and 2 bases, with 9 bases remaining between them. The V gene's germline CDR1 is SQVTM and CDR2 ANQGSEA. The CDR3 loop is CSVEDRYTDTQYF. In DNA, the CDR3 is TGCAGCGTTGAGGACAGATACACAGATACGCAGTATTTT.

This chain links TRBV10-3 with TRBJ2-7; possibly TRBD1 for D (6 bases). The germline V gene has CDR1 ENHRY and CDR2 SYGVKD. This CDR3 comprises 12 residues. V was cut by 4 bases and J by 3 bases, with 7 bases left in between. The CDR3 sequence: CAISVQGYEQYF. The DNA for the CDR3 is TGTGCCATCAGTGTACAGGGCTACGAGCAGTACTTC.

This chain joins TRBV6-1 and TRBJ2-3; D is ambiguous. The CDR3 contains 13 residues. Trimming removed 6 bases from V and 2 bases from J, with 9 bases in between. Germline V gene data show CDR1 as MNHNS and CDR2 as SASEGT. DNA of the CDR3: TGTGCCAGCAGGCGCATTTTCACAGATACGCAGTATTTT. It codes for CASRRIFTDTQYF.

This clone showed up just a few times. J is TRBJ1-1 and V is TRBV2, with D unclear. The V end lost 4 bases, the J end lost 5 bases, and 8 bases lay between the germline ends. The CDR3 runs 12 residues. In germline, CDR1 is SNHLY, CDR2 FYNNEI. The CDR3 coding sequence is TGTGCCAGCAGTGCGGTAGGTACTGAAGCTTTCTTT. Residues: CASSAVGTEAFF.

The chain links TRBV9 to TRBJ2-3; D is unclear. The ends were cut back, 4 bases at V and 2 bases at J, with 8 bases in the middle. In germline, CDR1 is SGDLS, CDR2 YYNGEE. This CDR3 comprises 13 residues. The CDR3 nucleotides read TGTGCCAGCAGCTTCGGATACACAGATACGCAGTATTTT. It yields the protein CASSFGYTDTQYF.

The CDR3 DNA sequence: TGCGCCAGCAGCTTAGCCGGGACAGGGGACACAGATACGCAGTATTTT. The encoded protein is CASSLAGTGDTDTQYF. The chain couples TRBV5-1 to TRBJ2-3, with 10 bases that match TRBD1. The ends lost 2 bases at V and 2 bases at J; junction bases unmatched: 5. The germline V gene has CDR1 SGHRS and CDR2 YFSETQ. This CDR3 is built from 16 residues. Full variable domain (outside the CDR3, taken from reference TRBV5-1 and TRBJ2-3): KAGVTQTPRYLIKTRGQQVTLSCSPISGHRSVSWYQQTPGQGLQFLFEYFSETQRNKGNFPGRFSGRQFSNSRSEMNVSTLELGDSALYLCASSLAGTGDTDTQYFGPGTRLTVL.